These 15 T cell receptor beta chains share one sample of origin, sequenced in a study of early T cells in non-severe SARS-CoV-2 infection. TCRdb re-called the 5' RACE reads with MiXCR, one entry per CDR3 protein. The repertoire holds about 76,000 distinct CDR3 sequences, with about 11% as singletons. Source material: whole blood. Receptor source: an adult who was a healthcare worker with PCR-confirmed SARS-CoV-2 infection or an uninfected control (not recorded which).

The rearrangement joins TRBV29-1 to TRBJ1-2; D is possibly TRBD1 (6 bases). The germline V and J ends were trimmed by 7 bases and 2 bases, with 11 bases remaining between them. There are 12 residues in the CDR3. CDR1 is SQVTM, CDR2 ANQGSEA, per germline. As DNA, the CDR3 is TGCAGCGGGGGGGCAGAAAACTATGGCTACACCTTC. This translates into CSGGAENYGYTF. Filled out from reference TRBV29-1 and TRBJ1-2, the complete variable domain reads SAVISQKPSRDICQRGTSLTIQCQVDSQVTMMFWYRQQPGQSLTLIATANQGSEATYESGFVIDKFPISRPNLTFSTLTVSNMSPEDSSIYLCSGGAENYGYTFGSGTRLTVV.

At least ten counts were recorded for this clonotype. The chain couples TRBV6-4 to TRBJ2-6; either TRBD1 or TRBD2 may fit D (5 bases each). CDR3 length equals 17 residues. The germline CDR1 and CDR2 sequences are MRHNA and SNTAGT. The ends were cut back, 0 bases at V and 0 bases at J, with 9 bases in the middle. The CDR3 region is CASSDSPGTSGANVLTF. CDR3 DNA: TGTGCCAGCAGTGACTCCCCGGGGACCTCTGGGGCCAACGTCCTGACTTTC.

The CDR3, as DNA: TGTGCCAGCAGCTTAGAAATGGCGGGGTCGACCTATGGCTACACCTTC. Its protein is CASSLEMAGSTYGYTF. The chain uses TRBV7-6 and TRBJ1-2; D remains ambiguous. In germline, CDR1 is SGHVS, CDR2 FNYEAQ. The length of the CDR3 is 16 residues. Trimming took off 1 base at V and 4 bases at J, with 16 bases between the two ends.

The genes are TRBV6-5 and TRBJ1-3, with a weak D call TRBD1 (6 bases). The germline V gene encodes CDR1 MNHEY and CDR2 SVGAGI. The length of the CDR3 is 22 residues. Between the trimmed V and J ends, which lost 2 bases and 0 bases, there was a span of 29 bases. The CDR3 protein is CASSYLRPRQDLFPNSGNTIYF. The CDR3 DNA follows: TGTGCCAGCAGTTACCTCCGACCGAGACAGGACCTTTTTCCAAACTCTGGAAACACCATATATTTT.

This chain connects TRBV6-5 to TRBJ2-7, with a possible D match to TRBD1 (5 bases). CDR1 and CDR2 (germline): MNHEY, SVGAGI. CDR3 length: 12 residues. V was trimmed by 5 bases and J by 7 bases, leaving 12 bases between them. As DNA, the CDR3 is TGTGCCAGCAGTACTGGACAACTAGAGCAGTACTTC. Translation gives CASSTGQLEQYF.

This clonotype was picked up a small number of times. The CDR3, as DNA: TGCAGTGCTAGAGTGGCAGGGACGAACTATGGCTACACCTTC. As protein: CSARVAGTNYGYTF. The gene calls are TRBV20-1 and TRBJ1-2; the D gene is possibly TRBD1 (5 bases). V dropped 1 base and J dropped 2 bases, with 11 bases sitting between them. This CDR3 region has 14 residues. The V gene's germline CDR1 is DFQATT and CDR2 SNEGSKA (reference sequence).

CDR3: CASSPPGAIEAFF. The CDR3, as DNA: TGTGCCAGCAGCCCCCCGGGGGCAATTGAAGCTTTCTTT. The chain is built from TRBV9 and TRBJ1-1; weak D call: TRBD1 (6 bases). V lost 4 bases and J lost 7, with 14 bases in between. Per the germline V gene, CDR1 is SGDLS and CDR2 is YYNGEE. The CDR3 loop spans 13 amino acids. Full variable domain (rest looked up from reference TRBV9 and TRBJ1-1): DSGVTQTPKHLITATGQRVTLRCSPRSGDLSVYWYQQSLDQGLQFLIQYYNGEERAKGNILERFSAQQFPDLHSELNLSSLELGDSALYFCASSPPGAIEAFFGQGTRLTVV.

The CDR3 bases are TGTGCCAGCAGCTGGACAGTCACCTATGGCTACACCTTC. Translating gives CASSWTVTYGYTF. The chain carries TRBV5-8 and TRBJ1-2; a weak D match, TRBD1 (6 bases). The CDR3 consists of 13 residues. V shed 3 bases and J shed 4 bases, with 10 bases lying between them. Germline V CDR1 and CDR2: SGHTS, YDEGEE.

This clonotype occurred many times. The chain recombines TRBV6-2 or TRBV6-3 with TRBJ1-1, with D possibly TRBD1 on 6 matching bases. CDR3 length: 16 amino acids. Germline assignment: CDR1 MNHEY and CDR2 SVGEGT. Trimming cost V 5 bases and J 3 bases, with 19 bases left between them. The CDR3 sequence is CASSRGWGLGDTEAFF. The CDR3 nucleotides are TGTGCCAGCAGTCGCGGATGGGGGCTTGGGGACACTGAAGCTTTCTTT.

This clonotype was seen more than once but under ten times. The CDR3 region has the DNA TGTGCCAGCAGGGAACTAGAACAGGGGCTAGCGGAGGCAGATACGCAGTATTTT. It is translated as CASRELEQGLAEADTQYF. This sequence joins TRBV2 and TRBJ2-3; possibly TRBD1 or TRBD2 for D (7 bases each). Per germline, CDR1 SNHLY and CDR2 FYNNEI. The V and J ends lost 6 bases and 4 bases respectively, with 26 bases between them. The CDR3 covers 18 residues.

The chain has TRBV4-2 and TRBJ1-5; a possible D gene is TRBD1 (5 bases). Germline-derived CDR1 and CDR2 are LGHNA and YNFKEQ. The CDR3 has 14 amino acids. Trimming left V 4 bases short and J 6 bases short, with 13 bases between. The CDR3 here is CASSRNPGGQPQHF. CDR3 in DNA: TGTGCCAGCAGCCGGAACCCGGGGGGTCAGCCCCAGCATTTT.

This clonotype appeared a few times. The V call is TRBV19, the J call TRBJ1-1, with TRBD1 as a possible D gene (6 bases). The length of the CDR3 is 15 residues. Trimming left V 5 bases short and J 4 bases short, with 17 bases between. The germline V gene encodes CDR1 LNHDA and CDR2 SQIVND (reference sequence). Here the CDR3 DNA reads TGTGCCAGTAGTGAGAGGGGGGGTACGGCCACTGAAGCTTTCTTT. This sequence encodes CASSERGGTATEAFF.

The chain recombines TRBV20-1 with TRBJ2-5, with TRBD1 identical over 8 bases. V dropped 6 bases and J dropped 1; count of bases not matched to a gene: 10. CDR3 size: 15 residues. The germline gives CDR1 DFQATT, CDR2 SNEGSKA (reference sequence). The CDR3 DNA reads TGCAGTGCCACGGGGGCAGGGGGCTTCCAAGAGACCCAGTACTTC. Translation: CSATGAGGFQETQYF.

The table lists this clonotype with a few counts. The chain uses TRBV10-3 and TRBJ2-3; 7 bases map to TRBD1. The CDR3 covers 17 residues. The germline V gene encodes CDR1 ENHRY and CDR2 SYGVKD. V shed 2 bases, J shed 6 bases, and the junction held 14 bases outside the gene matches. The CDR3 is CAISEPRTGFSLDTQYF. Here the CDR3 DNA reads TGTGCCATCAGTGAGCCGAGGACAGGTTTTTCCTTGGATACGCAGTATTTT.

The chain links TRBV29-1 to TRBJ2-4, with 10 bases lining up with TRBD1. Trimming cost V 6 bases and J 0 bases; bases outside gene matches: 8. The CDR3 spans 16 residues. Germline CDR1 SQVTM, CDR2 ANQGSEA. CDR3 residues: CSVVTGGFIAKNIQYF. CDR3 coding DNA: TGCAGCGTCGTGACAGGGGGCTTCATAGCCAAAAACATTCAGTACTTC.